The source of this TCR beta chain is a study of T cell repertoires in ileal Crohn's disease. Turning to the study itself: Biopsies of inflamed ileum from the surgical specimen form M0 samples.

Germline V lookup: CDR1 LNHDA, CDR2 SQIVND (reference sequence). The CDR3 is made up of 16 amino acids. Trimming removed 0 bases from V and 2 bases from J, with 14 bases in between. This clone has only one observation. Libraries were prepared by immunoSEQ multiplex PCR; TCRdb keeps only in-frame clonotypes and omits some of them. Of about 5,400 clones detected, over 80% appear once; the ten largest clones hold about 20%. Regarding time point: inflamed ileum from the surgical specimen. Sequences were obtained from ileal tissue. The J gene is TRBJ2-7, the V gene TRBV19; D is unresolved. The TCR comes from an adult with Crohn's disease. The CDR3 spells CASSIDVGGTPYEQYF. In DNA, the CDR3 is TGTGCCAGTAGTATAGATGTTGGCGGCACTCCCTACGAGCAGTACTTC.